The next 7 T cell receptor beta chains were all read from a single sample in a study of tumor-infiltrating lymphocytes in localized non-small cell lung cancer. The data were produced by immunoSEQ multiplex PCR, yet TCRdb's version contains in-frame clones alone and is incomplete. Of some 10,000 clones in the sample, 63% are singletons; the top ten hold about 9.7%. The sample consisted of lung tumor tissue. The receptors here all came from a human donor with non-small cell lung cancer.

This clone was observed a handful of times. The V and J genes are TRBV20-1 and TRBJ2-7; D is possibly TRBD1 (6 bases). The ends were cut back, 2 bases at V and 4 bases at J, with 6 bases in the middle. Germline-derived CDR1 and CDR2 are DFQATT and SNEGSKA (reference sequence). CDR3 size: 11 residues. The CDR3 DNA reads TGCAGTGCTAGACAGGGGTACGAGCAGTACTTC. This codes for CSARQGYEQYF.

This clone was seen a few times. The rearrangement joins TRBV11-2 to TRBJ1-3, with no clear D. The CDR3 totals 15 residues. Trimming shortened V by 6 bases and J by 0 bases, and 12 bases separated the two germline ends. Germline V gene sequence: CDR1 SGHAT, CDR2 FQNNGV. The chain's CDR3 is CASSFRTHSGNTIYF. The CDR3 region has the DNA TGTGCCAGCAGTTTCAGAACTCACTCTGGAAACACCATATATTTT.

This chain connects TRBV2 to TRBJ1-1; D unclear. This CDR3 region has 12 residues. Trimming cost V 8 bases and J 1 base, with 8 bases left between them. Germline V gene data show CDR1 as SNHLY and CDR2 as FYNNEI. CDR3 residues: CASGYRNTEAFF. The CDR3, as DNA: TGTGCCAGCGGCTACAGGAACACTGAAGCTTTCTTT.

This clone is deemed medium-sized. The chain is built from TRBV6-5 and TRBJ2-2, with D possibly matching TRBD2 (5 bases). The length of the CDR3 is 12 residues. Trimming removed 8 bases from V and 4 bases from J, with 8 bases in between. The germline gives CDR1 MNHEY, CDR2 SVGAGI. Here the CDR3 reads CASHRGTGELFF. Written as DNA, the CDR3 is TGTGCCAGCCACCGGGGCACCGGGGAGCTGTTTTTT.

This clone is termed medium-sized. In DNA form, the CDR3 reads TGTGCCAGCAGTTTGACAGGGGCCCAGCCCCAGCATTTT. This gives the protein CASSLTGAQPQHF. This chain joins TRBV28 and TRBJ1-5; 8 positions match TRBD1. CDR1 is MDHEN and CDR2 is SYDVKM in the germline V gene. J lost 7 bases, V lost 3 bases, and 2 bases had no gene match. The CDR3 consists of 13 residues.

The chain employs TRBV13 and TRBJ2-3; D is unresolved. This CDR3 region has 12 residues. Germline CDR1 reads PRHDT; CDR2 reads FYEKMQ (reference sequence). The germline V and J ends were trimmed by 5 bases and 0 bases, with 3 bases remaining between them. Here the CDR3 reads CASSPSTDTQYF. For the CDR3, the DNA is TGTGCCAGCAGCCCCAGCACAGATACGCAGTATTTT.

CDR3 sequence reads: CASSHWGGYRPNTEAFF. The CDR3 DNA reads TGTGCCAGCAGCCACTGGGGGGGCTATCGACCCAACACTGAAGCTTTCTTT. This sequence joins TRBV28 and TRBJ1-1; D possibly corresponds to TRBD1 (6 bases). The CDR3 consists of 17 residues. Germline lookup yields CDR1 MDHEN and CDR2 SYDVKM. V lost 6 bases, J lost 2 bases, and 22 bases lay in between. The full variable domain, with the rest looked up from reference TRBV28 and TRBJ1-1, is DVKVTQSSRYLVKRTGEKVFLECVQDMDHENMFWYRQDPGLGLRLIYFSYDVKMKEKGDIPEGYSVSREKKERFSLILESASTNQTSMYLCASSHWGGYRPNTEAFFGQGTRLTVV.